This passage covers 30 T cell receptor beta chains from one sample sequenced in a study of regulatory T cells in long-lasting Graves disease. Time point meaning: newly diagnosed GD, antithyroid drugs for less than 3 months. Generation of the TCR library employed RNA extracted from PBMCs. Construction of the TCR beta libraries employed iRepertoire HTBI primers in conjunction with Arm-PCR of CDR3 regions. In TCRdb, the multiplex PCR reads were re-called with MiXCR into one record per CDR3 protein. The table records around 470,000 distinct CDR3 sequences, 11% to 15% of them present only once. Another study also made use of these data, one on T cells in Graves' hyperthyroidism and ophthalmopathy.

The source was peripheral blood mononuclear cells (PBMCs), collected at new diagnosis, from a patient treated with antithyroid drugs. These receptors originate from a woman between 45 and 60 years old with Graves disease.

There are many counts of this clonotype. The V call is TRBV3-1, the J call TRBJ2-3; tentatively, D is TRBD1 or TRBD2 (6 bases each). The CDR3 is made up of 17 amino acids. V shed 4 bases and J shed 4 bases, with 21 bases lying between them. The germline CDR1 and CDR2 sequences are LGHDT and YNNKEL (reference sequence). The DNA for the CDR3 is TGTGCCAGCAGCCCCGCGTTGGTAGGGGGGTCGTCAGATACGCAGTATTTT. It is translated as CASSPALVGGSSDTQYF.

This clonotype has ten or more counts. The chain recombines TRBV19 with TRBJ1-1, with 7 bases fitting TRBD1. There are 15 residues in the CDR3. Germline V gene lookup returns CDR1 LNHDA and CDR2 SQIVND (reference sequence). The ends lost 2 bases at V and 1 base at J; junction bases unmatched: 4. The CDR3 coding sequence is TGTGCCAGTAGTATAATAGGGACAGCGAACACTGAAGCTTTCTTT. Translating it yields CASSIIGTANTEAFF.

This clonotype was picked up many times. The rearrangement links TRBV2 to TRBJ2-7; no firm D call. Germline CDR1 is SNHLY and CDR2 is FYNNEI. This CDR3 has 12 amino acids. Deletions cut 5 bases from V and 6 bases from J, with 11 bases between. This chain's CDR3 is CASSSALIEQYF. CDR3 DNA: TGTGCCAGCAGTTCCGCCCTTATCGAGCAGTACTTC.

This clonotype was picked up many times. The rearrangement uses TRBV24-1 and TRBJ2-5, with 10 bases lining up with TRBD1. J was trimmed by 5 bases and V by 2 bases; bases with no gene match: 7. Per germline, CDR1 KGHDR and CDR2 SFDVKD. The CDR3 sequence is 16 residues long. CDR3 region: CATSDSTGGSWETQYF. The CDR3 bases are TGTGCCACCAGTGATTCGACAGGGGGCTCGTGGGAGACCCAGTACTTC.

This clonotype was seen ten or more times. This sequence joins TRBV5-1 and TRBJ2-1, with a possible D match to TRBD1 (6 bases). V shed 7 bases and J shed 3 bases, with 14 bases lying between them. Per the germline V gene, CDR1 is SGHRS and CDR2 is YFSETQ. The CDR3 contains 14 residues. The CDR3 sequence is CASFGTPNYNEQFF. CDR3 nucleotide sequence: TGCGCCAGCTTCGGGACACCGAACTACAATGAGCAGTTCTTC.

This clonotype came up many times. V is TRBV9 and J is TRBJ2-1, with 8 bases aligning to TRBD2. V dropped 4 bases and J dropped 3; count of bases not matched to a gene: 6. This CDR3 spans 15 amino acids. Per germline, CDR1 SGDLS and CDR2 YYNGEE. The CDR3 sequence: CASSPRSGSYNEQFF. CDR3 nucleotides: TGTGCCAGCAGCCCTAGGAGCGGGAGCTACAATGAGCAGTTCTTC.

This clonotype was detected many times. The chain carries TRBV6-4 and TRBJ1-1; the D gene is possibly TRBD1 (5 bases). V was pared by 6 bases and J by 6 bases, with 14 bases between. Germline assignment: CDR1 MRHNA and CDR2 SNTAGT. CDR3 length equals 13 residues. The CDR3 DNA follows: TGTGCCAGCAGGGCCGCCCGGGGGGCTGAAGCTTTCTTT. Translated, it gives CASRAARGAEAFF.

This clonotype was observed a few times. A junction end diverges from the germline sequence, so it may reflect a read error. The V and J genes are TRBV30 and TRBJ2-7; D is ambiguous. CDR1 GTSNPN and CDR2 SVGIG come from the germline V gene (reference sequence). The CDR3 is 11 amino acids. Here the CDR3 reads CAWRFSHEQCF. The DNA for the CDR3 is TGTGCCTGGCGCTTCTCACACGAGCAGTGCTTC.

This clonotype was found many times. The chain uses TRBV28 and TRBJ2-7; no clear D gene. The CDR3 totals 12 residues. The V gene's germline CDR1 is MDHEN and CDR2 SYDVKM. Trimming stripped 2 bases from V and 2 bases from J, with 4 bases between. CDR3 residues: CASSLTAYEQYF. The CDR3 region has the DNA TGTGCCAGCAGTTTAACAGCCTACGAGCAGTACTTC.

There are many counts of this clonotype. One end of the junction varies from germline; a read error may be responsible. The chain joins TRBV11-2 to TRBJ2-3; 11 nucleotides agree with TRBD2. CDR1 SGHAT and CDR2 FQNNGV come from the germline V gene. This CDR3 region has 11 residues. The CDR3 protein is CASSHSGRDSF. The CDR3 DNA follows: TGTGCCAGCAGCCATAGCGGGAGGGATTCTTTT.

CDR3 coding DNA: TGTGCCAGCAGCTTGGACAGAAATAACTATGGCTACACCTTC. It specifies CASSLDRNNYGYTF. The J gene is TRBJ1-2, the V gene TRBV7-2; maybe TRBD1 (6 bases). The CDR3 has 14 amino acids. Germline V CDR1 and CDR2: SGHTA, FQGNSA. V was cut by 3 bases and J by 1 base, with 9 bases left in between.

The V call is TRBV29-1, the J call TRBJ2-1; 8 nucleotides line up with TRBD2. CDR3 length equals 17 residues. With 0 bases clipped from V and 5 bases from J, the junction kept 12 bases outside the gene matches. Germline V gives CDR1 SQVTM, CDR2 ANQGSEA. The CDR3 DNA reads TGCAGCGTTGAAGATGGGATTCTAGCGGGCACAGACAATGAGCAGTTCTTC. Amino acids: CSVEDGILAGTDNEQFF.

In its sample, this clonotype was seen many times. The rearrangement links TRBV3-1 to TRBJ2-7, with TRBD2 identical over 8 bases. V shed 0 bases and J 2 bases; nucleotides not matched to a gene: 3. The CDR3 is 15 amino acids. Germline lookup yields CDR1 LGHDT and CDR2 YNNKEL (reference sequence). The CDR3 protein is CASSQDSGRAYEQYF. CDR3 DNA sequence: TGTGCCAGCAGCCAAGATTCCGGGAGGGCCTACGAGCAGTACTTC.

This clonotype was picked up a small number of times. The chain uses TRBV7-8 and TRBJ2-3, with D perhaps assigned TRBD1 or TRBD2 (5 bases each). Trimming stripped 6 bases from V and 0 bases from J, with 10 bases between. Germline CDR1 reads SGHVS; CDR2 reads FQNEAQ. CDR3 length equals 14 residues. The CDR3 bases are TGTGCCAGCAGGGGGACCTGGAGCACAGATACGCAGTATTTT. This encodes CASRGTWSTDTQYF.

The chain uses TRBV5-5 and TRBJ2-5; TRBD2 matches 8 bases. The junction had 13 bases not matched to a gene; V was cut back by 4 bases and J by 5 bases. CDR1 is SGHKS, CDR2 YYEKEE, per germline (reference sequence). CDR3 length: 16 amino acids. The CDR3 is CASSPYDGRASETQYF. The DNA for the CDR3 is TGTGCCAGCAGCCCTTACGACGGGAGGGCCTCCGAGACCCAGTACTTC.

This clonotype came up many times. The rearrangement uses TRBV6-5 and TRBJ2-7; D gene unclear. Trimming removed 1 base from V and 10 bases from J, with 8 bases in between. The CDR3 has 11 amino acids. CDR1 and CDR2 from the germline V gene are MNHEY and SVGAGI. In nucleotides, the CDR3 is TGTGCCAGCAGTTACTGGGGATTACAGTACTTC. It yields the protein CASSYWGLQYF.

Ten or more counts support this clonotype. The chain links TRBV28 to TRBJ2-7; 8 bases match TRBD2. The CDR3 totals 15 residues. Germline values: CDR1 MDHEN, CDR2 SYDVKM. Losses at the gene ends were 6 bases for V and 2 bases for J; bases not matched to a gene: 9. The DNA for the CDR3 is TGTGCCAGCAGCCGAACTCTAGCGGGCCCCTACGAGCAGTACTTC. Residues: CASSRTLAGPYEQYF.

The chain is built from TRBV19 and TRBJ2-1; tentative D call: TRBD2 (5 bases). With 3 bases removed from V and 8 bases from J, the gap between germline ends came to 17 bases. Per the germline V gene, CDR1 is LNHDA and CDR2 is SQIVND (reference sequence). This CDR3 is 15 amino acids long. The CDR3 DNA reads as TGTGCCAGTAGTATTGGGCGGGTCCAAGTATATGAGCAGTTCTTC. Its protein is CASSIGRVQVYEQFF.

This clonotype was counted ten times or more. The V call is TRBV28, the J call TRBJ2-1; 10 positions match TRBD1. Germline CDR1 is MDHEN and CDR2 is SYDVKM. With 8 bases clipped from V and 7 bases from J, the junction kept 8 bases outside the gene matches. CDR3 length: 14 amino acids. The CDR3 reads CASDRGQGWNEQFF. DNA of the CDR3: TGTGCCAGCGACCGGGGACAGGGGTGGAATGAGCAGTTCTTC.

This clonotype was seen more than once but under ten times. The rearrangement uses TRBV24-1 and TRBJ2-3; 7 bases map to TRBD2. V trimming: 10 bases; J trimming: 3 bases; junction bases outside the gene matches: 6. This CDR3 comprises 13 residues. In germline, CDR1 is KGHDR, CDR2 SFDVKD. CDR3 loop: CATRGMGTDTQYF. The DNA for the CDR3 is TGTGCCACGCGGGGGATGGGGACAGATACGCAGTATTTT.

This clonotype has at least ten counts. The rearrangement uses TRBV3-1 and TRBJ2-1, with unresolved D. Trimming stripped 0 bases from V and 4 bases from J, with 10 bases between. CDR3 length: 15 amino acids. From germline, CDR1 is LGHDT and CDR2 YNNKEL (reference sequence). The CDR3, as DNA: TGTGCCAGCAGCCAAGATGAATCGGATTACAATGAGCAGTTCTTC. Protein: CASSQDESDYNEQFF.

The rearrangement links TRBV29-1 to TRBJ1-2; TRBD1 is a possible D gene (6 bases). CDR3 size: 13 residues. The V gene lost 0 bases and the J gene lost 6 bases, with 11 bases spanning the gap. Looked up from germline, CDR1 is SQVTM and CDR2 is ANQGSEA. The CDR3 nucleotides are TGCAGCGTTGAAGAGGGGGCATCTAATGGCTACACCTTC. Translating gives CSVEEGASNGYTF.

There are many counts of this clonotype. V usage is TRBV24-1 and J usage is TRBJ2-7, with 7 bases lining up with TRBD1. Trimming cost V 9 bases and J 6 bases; bases outside gene matches: 10. Looked up from germline, CDR1 is KGHDR and CDR2 is SFDVKD. CDR3 length: 13 residues. In nucleotides, the CDR3 is TGTGCCACCTCCCGCGACAGGGAGAGCGAGCAGTACTTC. Protein product: CATSRDRESEQYF.

V is TRBV13 and J is TRBJ1-2; D is unresolved. Germline CDR1 is PRHDT and CDR2 is FYEKMQ (reference sequence). The CDR3 is 12 amino acids. With 2 bases removed from V and 6 bases from J, the gap between germline ends came to 7 bases. The DNA for the CDR3 is TGTGCCAGCAGCTTAAACACCGATGGCTACACCTTC. Translating gives CASSLNTDGYTF.

This clonotype was counted only a few times. The rearrangement uses TRBV27 and TRBJ2-2; no clear D gene. This CDR3 spans 13 amino acids. Trimming removed 6 bases from V and 4 bases from J, with 9 bases in between. The germline gives CDR1 MNHEY, CDR2 SMNVEV (reference sequence). The DNA for the CDR3 is TGTGCCAGCAGCTTAGACATCACCGGGGAGCTGTTTTTT. This encodes CASSLDITGELFF.

There are many counts of this clonotype. The chain recombines TRBV11-2 with TRBJ2-7; D is unclear. This CDR3 spans 14 amino acids. The V end was cut by 9 bases, the J end by 0 bases, with 15 bases between. CDR1 is SGHAT and CDR2 is FQNNGV in the germline V gene. CDR3: CASTQDRSSYEQYF. The DNA for the CDR3 is TGTGCCAGTACCCAGGACCGAAGCTCCTACGAGCAGTACTTC.

This rearrangement joins TRBV5-4 to TRBJ1-5; a weak D match, TRBD1 (5 bases). Deletions cut 2 bases from V and 5 bases from J, with 14 bases between. The CDR3 runs to 15 residues. Germline V gene sequence: CDR1 SGHNT, CDR2 YYREEE (reference sequence). CDR3 in DNA: TGTGCCAGCAGCTTCGGGGGAGGGACCCATCAGCCCCAGCATTTT. Amino acid sequence: CASSFGGGTHQPQHF.

This clonotype was recorded at least ten times. CDR3 nucleotides: TGCAGCGTCGCCGGGACAGGGTATGGCTACACCTTC. Protein: CSVAGTGYGYTF. The chain couples TRBV29-1 to TRBJ1-2, with 9 bases aligning to TRBD1. Germline V CDR1 and CDR2: SQVTM, ANQGSEA. V was clipped by 6 bases and J by 5 bases; unmatched bases: 4. The CDR3 extends over 12 amino acids.

This clonotype was picked up many times. This chain connects TRBV15 to TRBJ2-7, with 9 nucleotides matching TRBD2. V was clipped by 0 bases and J by 2 bases; unmatched bases: 17. The CDR3 spans 20 residues. Germline V gene sequence: CDR1 LNHNV, CDR2 YYDKDF (reference sequence). The CDR3 DNA reads TGTGCCACCAGCAGAGACGGGGGTGCAGCGGGAGGCCGCCCGACCTACGAGCAGTACTTC. Translating gives CATSRDGGAAGGRPTYEQYF.

CDR3 loop: CASSLQDRPRDSPLHF. In DNA, the CDR3 is TGTGCCAGCAGCTTGCAGGACCGACCGAGGGATTCACCCCTCCACTTT. The V gene is TRBV7-2, the J gene TRBJ1-6; D not resolved. The CDR3 consists of 16 residues. Trimming pared 3 bases from V and 8 bases from J, leaving 17 bases between. Germline V gives CDR1 SGHTA, CDR2 FQGNSA.